Given below is one T cell receptor beta chain in context. Its antigen is undetermined. With V trimmed by 1 base and J by 5 bases, 6 bases remained unmatched. The length of the CDR3 is 15 residues. Germline CDR1 SGHRS, CDR2 YFSETQ. This sample is part of a study of cytomegalovirus exposure and HLA in healthy donors. Study-wide points: Some TCR beta chains (roughly 160 of them) were listed as cytomegalovirus-associated. It has been reported that TCR beta sequences accurately predicted the HLA-A and HLA-B alleles of most subjects. An analysis done earlier found most TCR beta V segments productive about 87% or about 30% of the time.

Primers for the PCR totalled 60 Vbeta and 13 Jbeta. TCRdb keeps only in-frame clones here, not all; method: immunoSEQ multiplex PCR. This table holds 110,000 or so clones, 60% to 85% found once. Sequenced: PBMCs. The rearrangement links TRBV5-1 to TRBJ1-2, with 9 bases aligning to TRBD1. This sequence was found in a middle-aged man in good health and CMV-seropositive. CDR3 sequence: CASSLIGQGTYGYTF. CDR3 coding DNA: TGCGCCAGCAGCTTGATTGGACAGGGGACGTATGGCTACACCTTC.